A selection of T cell receptor beta chains follows, all from one sample in a study of blood T cells in healthy people across ages. Via MiXCR, TCRdb re-called the 5' RACE reads, giving one row per CDR3 protein. In the table there are 1 million or so distinct CDR3 sequences, 20% to 25% of which are singletons. These data also featured in a second study, about T cells of mothers and their children.

The sample comprised blood. The receptors derive from a girl aged 2-10 years in good health. CDR3s include the opening cysteine and the closing phenylalanine or tryptophan. Fields, in order: clone size, D gene, J gene, V gene, CDR3 DNA, CDR3 protein. A D gene is named only where the DNA matches it firmly. Rows give clone size only sometimes, using once, few, many, or a class for an expanded clone.

>-|-|TRBJ1-2|TRBV29-1
TGCAGCGTTGATTTTCTGGATCGATATGGCTACACCTTC
CSVDFLDRYGYTF
>few|-|TRBJ1-2|TRBV12-3/TRBV12-4
TGTGCCTGCGGGGGATTTTCTGAGAATGACTATGGCTACACCTTC
CACGGFSENDYGYTF
>few|TRBD2|TRBJ2-1|TRBV4-1
TGCGCCAGCAGCCAGGGGGGACTAGCGGGACGACGAAACTCCTACAATGAGCAGTTCTTC
CASSQGGLAGRRNSYNEQFF
>few|-|TRBJ2-4|TRBV13
TGTGCCAGCAGCCAGCTGTATGGAGATGGCAAAAACATTCAGTACTTC
CASSQLYGDGKNIQYF
>few|TRBD2|TRBJ2-7|TRBV6-5
TGTGCCAGCAGTTACTCAGGACTAGCGGGACCCCACGAGCAGTACTTC
CASSYSGLAGPHEQYF
>few|-|TRBJ2-2|TRBV4-3
TGCGCCAGCAGCCAAGATCGCCAGATCGGGGAGCTGTTTTTT
CASSQDRQIGELFF
>-|-|TRBJ2-1|TRBV6-6
TGTGCCACCACCTACAGCTACAATGAGCAGTTCTTC
CATTYSYNEQFF
>-|-|TRBJ2-4|TRBV3-1
TGTGCCAGCAGCCAAGTGATAGAGTCAGCCAAAAACATTCAGTACTTC
CASSQVIESAKNIQYF
>few|-|TRBJ2-5|TRBV20-1
TGCAGTGCTAGATATATAGACGGCGAGACCCAGTACTTC
CSARYIDGETQYF
>-|-|TRBJ1-1|TRBV7-2
TGTGCCAGCAGCTTAGAAGTTCCTAGGGTGAGCACTGAAGCTTTCTTT
CASSLEVPRVSTEAFF
>-|-|TRBJ1-2|TRBV2
TGTGCCAGATCCGGAGCAACCGGTCCCGATGGCTACACCTTC
CARSGATGPDGYTF
>few|TRBD1|TRBJ1-2|TRBV29-1
TGCAGCGTGCCCCGGACAGGGGATGGCTACACCTTC
CSVPRTGDGYTF
>-|TRBD2|TRBJ2-7|TRBV3-1
TGTGCCAGCACACTAGCGGGAGGGCACGAGCAGTACTTC
CASTLAGGHEQYF
>few|-|TRBJ2-1|TRBV10-2
TGCGCCAGCAGTGTAGGAGCGGCCTCCTACAATGAGCAGTTCTTC
CASSVGAASYNEQFF
>-|-|TRBJ2-1|TRBV4-3
TGCGCCAGCAGCCAGGAATCCGGGGGGCCCGGGGAGCAGTTCTTC
CASSQESGGPGEQFF
>few|TRBD1|TRBJ2-7|TRBV5-6
TGTGCCAGCAGCTTTTTAACTCAGGGGGCCCACGAGCAGTACTTC
CASSFLTQGAHEQYF
>-|-|TRBJ1-3|TRBV7-8
TGTGCCAGCAGCTTAGTGCCGACAAATCCCACCATATATTTT
CASSLVPTNPTIYF
>-|TRBD2|TRBJ2-7|TRBV4-3
TGCGCCAGCAGCCAGACAATAGCGGGAGTTAGCGAGCAGTACTTC
CASSQTIAGVSEQYF
>few|-|TRBJ1-3|TRBV3-1
TGTGCCAGCAGCCGGTGGCATGGGGGACGCTCTGGAAACACCATATATTTT
CASSRWHGGRSGNTIYF
>-|-|TRBJ2-3|TRBV29-1
TGCAGCGTTGAAATCAGATTCACAGATACGCAGTATTTT
CSVEIRFTDTQYF
>few|-|TRBJ1-5|TRBV10-3
TGTGCCATCAGTGAGCAACCGGCCGTCAATCAGCCCCAGCATTTT
CAISEQPAVNQPQHF
>-|TRBD1|TRBJ1-2|TRBV25-1
TGTGCCAGCAGCGACGGACAGGGGACTGGCTACACCTTC
CASSDGQGTGYTF
>-|-|TRBJ2-7|TRBV6-5
TGTGCCAGCAACCAACAGGGTAGTACCGAGCAGTACTTC
CASNQQGSTEQYF
>once|-|TRBJ1-2|TRBV7-9
TGTGCCAGCAGCTTAGGGTCCACAGACAACTATGGCTACACCTTC
CASSLGSTDNYGYTF
>-|TRBD1|TRBJ2-5|TRBV9
TGTGCCAGCAGCCCCAGGGGACAGGAAGAGACCCAGTACTTC
CASSPRGQEETQYF
>-|TRBD1|TRBJ2-7|TRBV19
TGTGCCAGTAGTGCGACAGGGGTGGCCTACGAGCAGTACTTC
CASSATGVAYEQYF
>few|-|TRBJ2-1|TRBV2
TGTGCCAGCCAACCAGGGGTCTCCTACAATGAGCAGTTCTTC
CASQPGVSYNEQFF
>-|-|TRBJ2-7|TRBV29-1
TGCAGCGCACTCTCTGGACAGACCTACGAGCAGTACTTC
CSALSGQTYEQYF
>-|TRBD2|TRBJ2-5|TRBV5-6
TGTGCCAGCAGCTTGAACGGGGGGGCGGAGACCCAGTACTTC
CASSLNGGAETQYF
>few|TRBD2|TRBJ2-5|TRBV29-1
TGCAGCGTAGGGACTAGCGGGGCGGAGACCCAGTACTTC
CSVGTSGAETQYF
>few|-|TRBJ2-7|TRBV7-8
TGTGCCAGCGGCTCCCGCAGCCGTTACGAGCAGTACTTC
CASGSRSRYEQYF
>-|-|TRBJ2-7|TRBV29-1
TGCAGCGTTTCGACGTTCTACGAGCAGTACTTC
CSVSTFYEQYF
>-|-|TRBJ2-5|TRBV28
TGTGCCAGCGTCGCGGGTGCCCAAGAGACCCAGTACTTC
CASVAGAQETQYF
>-|TRBD1|TRBJ1-2|TRBV20-1
TGCAGTGTTAGAGACCTCCGGGACAGCTACGACCCTAACTATGGCTACACCTTC
CSVRDLRDSYDPNYGYTF
>once|-|TRBJ1-4|TRBV28
TGTGCCAGCAGTTTACGGCAGGGTGCTGAAAAACTGTTTTTT
CASSLRQGAEKLFF
>-|-|TRBJ1-2|TRBV29-1
TGCAGCGTTACTGAGGAGGTCGGTGGCTACACCTTC
CSVTEEVGGYTF
>-|-|TRBJ1-6|TRBV18
TGTGCCAGCTCACCAAGGACGAGAGGGGGCTATAATTCACCCCTCCACTTT
CASSPRTRGGYNSPLHF
>-|-|TRBJ2-2|TRBV7-9
TGTGCCAGCGGTAGGGGCGGGGAGCTGTTTTTT
CASGRGGELFF
>-|-|TRBJ2-7|TRBV28
TGTGCCAGCAGTCCAATCGACAGTTTCTACGAGCAGTACTTC
CASSPIDSFYEQYF
>-|TRBD1|TRBJ1-5|TRBV20-1
TGCAGTGCTAGAGATCCGGGACAGGGGGGGGGTGAGCCCCAGCATTTT
CSARDPGQGGGEPQHF
>many|-|TRBJ2-2|TRBV7-3
TGTGCCAGCAGCCCTCAGAACACCGGGGAGCTGTTTTTT
CASSPQNTGELFF
>-|TRBD1|TRBJ1-5|TRBV4-1
TGCGCCAGCAGCTCTAAACAGGGGACTCAGCCCCAGCATTTT
CASSSKQGTQPQHF
>-|-|TRBJ2-7|TRBV4-3
TGCGCCAGCAGCCAAGAGTCCGGGGCAGGGAACTACGAGCAGTACTTC
CASSQESGAGNYEQYF
>few|TRBD2|TRBJ2-7|TRBV13
TGTGCCAGCAGCTTAAAGGGTAGCGGGAGCTACGAGCAGTACTTC
CASSLKGSGSYEQYF
>-|-|TRBJ2-7|TRBV5-6
TGTGCCAGCAGCGGGGGGACGAACTACGAGCAGTACTTC
CASSGGTNYEQYF
>few|TRBD1|TRBJ2-3|TRBV7-6
TGTGCCAGCAGCCGGGACAGGGTCCCAGATACGCAGTATTTT
CASSRDRVPDTQYF